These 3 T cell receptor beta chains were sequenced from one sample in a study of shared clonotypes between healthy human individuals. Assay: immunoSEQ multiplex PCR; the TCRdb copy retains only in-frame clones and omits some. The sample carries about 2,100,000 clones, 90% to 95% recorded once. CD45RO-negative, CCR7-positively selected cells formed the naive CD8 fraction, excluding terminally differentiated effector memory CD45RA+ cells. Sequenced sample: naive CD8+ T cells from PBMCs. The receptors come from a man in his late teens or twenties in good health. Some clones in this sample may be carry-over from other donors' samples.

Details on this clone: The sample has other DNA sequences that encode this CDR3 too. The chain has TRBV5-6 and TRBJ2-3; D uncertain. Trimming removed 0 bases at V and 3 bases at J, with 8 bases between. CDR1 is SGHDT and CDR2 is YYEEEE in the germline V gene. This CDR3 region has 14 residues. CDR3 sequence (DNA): TGTGCCAGCAGCTTGGTGGCAGTAACAGATACGCAGTATTTT. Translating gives CASSLVAVTDTQYF.

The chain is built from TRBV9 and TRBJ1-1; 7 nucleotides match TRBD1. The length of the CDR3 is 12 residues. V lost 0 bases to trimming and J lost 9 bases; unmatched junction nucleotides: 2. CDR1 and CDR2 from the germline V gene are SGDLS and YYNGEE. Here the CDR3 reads CASSVAQGKAFF. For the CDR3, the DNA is TGTGCCAGCAGCGTAGCACAGGGGAAAGCTTTCTTT.

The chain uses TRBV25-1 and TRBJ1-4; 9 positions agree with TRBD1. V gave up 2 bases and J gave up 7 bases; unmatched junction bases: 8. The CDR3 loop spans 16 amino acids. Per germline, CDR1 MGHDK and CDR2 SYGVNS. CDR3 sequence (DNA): TGTGCCAGCAGTGAAGGGAAAAACAGGGGGCTTGAAAAACTGTTTTTT. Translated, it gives CASSEGKNRGLEKLFF.